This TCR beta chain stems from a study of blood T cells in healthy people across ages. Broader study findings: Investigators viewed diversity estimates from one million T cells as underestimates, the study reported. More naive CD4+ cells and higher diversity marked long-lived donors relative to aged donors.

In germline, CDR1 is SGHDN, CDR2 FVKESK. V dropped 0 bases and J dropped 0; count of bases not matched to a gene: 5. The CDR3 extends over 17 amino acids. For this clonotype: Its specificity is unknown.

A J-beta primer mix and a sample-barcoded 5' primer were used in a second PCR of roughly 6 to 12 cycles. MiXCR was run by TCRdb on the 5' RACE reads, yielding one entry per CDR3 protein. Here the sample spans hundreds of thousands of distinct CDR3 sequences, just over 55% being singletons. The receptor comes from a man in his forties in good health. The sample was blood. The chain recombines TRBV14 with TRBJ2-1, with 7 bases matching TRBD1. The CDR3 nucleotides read TGTGCCAGCAGCCAAGATATCAGGGGGTCCTCCTACAATGAGCAGTTCTTC. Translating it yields CASSQDIRGSSYNEQFF.